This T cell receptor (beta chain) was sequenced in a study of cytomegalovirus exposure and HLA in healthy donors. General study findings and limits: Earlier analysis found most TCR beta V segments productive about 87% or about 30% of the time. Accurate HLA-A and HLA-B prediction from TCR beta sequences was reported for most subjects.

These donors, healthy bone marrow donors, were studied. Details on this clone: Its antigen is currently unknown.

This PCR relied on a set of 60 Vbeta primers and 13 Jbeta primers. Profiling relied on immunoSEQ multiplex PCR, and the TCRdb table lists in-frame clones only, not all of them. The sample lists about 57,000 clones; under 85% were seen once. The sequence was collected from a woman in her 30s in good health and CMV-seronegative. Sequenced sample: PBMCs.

As DNA, the CDR3 is TGCGCCAGCAGCCCGGACAGCTCTGGGGCCAACGTCCTGACTTTC. Protein product: CASSPDSSGANVLTF. The rearrangement links TRBV5-1 to TRBJ2-6, with D tentatively TRBD1 (6 bases). Per germline, CDR1 SGHRS and CDR2 YFSETQ. Deletions cut 4 bases from V and 0 bases from J, with 8 bases between. This CDR3 region has 15 residues.